This T cell receptor beta chain is from a study of tumor-infiltrating lymphocytes in primary liver carcinoma. Note on this clonotype: The antigen remains unidentified.

The tissue used was unsorted bulk material of about 19-33 mg. RNA and DNA were co-extracted from it with the AllPrep DNA/RNA mini kit. Findings and limits, study-wide: Just about 7.5-25% of leading clones were found in every one of five regions.

The investigators made TCR beta cDNA from approximately 510 ng total RNA, using a constant-region primer. Slightly modified ARM-PCR with three nested multiplex PCR rounds yielded TCR beta libraries. TCRdb passed the multiplex PCR reads through MiXCR, listing each CDR3 protein once. The sample holds about 100,000 distinct CDR3 sequences; around 73% are singletons and the top ten take more than 10%. This clonotype was obtained from a woman aged 60-75 years with primary liver carcinoma and hepatitis B virus infection. Source material: liver tumor tissue from sampling region 2. As for subset: tumor region T2, inferior pole.

The CDR3 protein is CASSRTPQSYEQYF. The CDR3 bases are TGTGCCAGCTCCCGGACACCGCAATCCTACGAGCAGTACTTC. The chain joins TRBV6-1 to TRBJ2-7; weak D call: TRBD1 (5 bases). This CDR3 is 14 amino acids long. Germline-derived CDR1 and CDR2 are MNHNS and SASEGT. V was shortened by 8 bases and J by 1 base, with 15 bases between the two germline ends.